Below, 5 T cell receptor beta chains from the same sample are listed, as sequenced in a study of blood T cell repertoires in COVID-19. The protocol was immunoSEQ multiplex PCR, while the TCRdb copy is restricted to in-frame clones and leaves out a portion. This repertoire shows 200,000 or so clones, 80% to 90% found once; its top ten account for roughly 4.2%. Material for sequencing was peripheral blood. The receptors derive from a man in his fifties with acute or convalescent COVID-19.

The table lists this clone with a few counts. The genes are TRBV6-2 or TRBV6-3 and TRBJ1-3; no definite D call. Trimming left V 4 bases short and J 7 bases short, with 14 bases between. The germline V gene has CDR1 MNHEY and CDR2 SVGEGT. This CDR3 comprises 14 residues. CDR3 DNA: TGTGCCAGCAGTTCTAGTGCCCTTAAGAACACCATATATTTT. Translating it yields CASSSSALKNTIYF.

A remark on this clone: Other DNA sequences in the sample encode the same CDR3. The rearrangement joins TRBV5-1 to TRBJ1-3; no reliable D call. This CDR3 has 14 amino acids. Trimming shortened V by 0 bases and J by 1 base, and 5 bases separated the two germline ends. Per the germline V gene, CDR1 is SGHRS and CDR2 is YFSETQ. In nucleotides, the CDR3 is TGCGCCAGCAGCTTGGCCAGTTCTGGAAACACCATATATTTT. Its protein is CASSLASSGNTIYF. Full variable domain (missing parts from reference TRBV5-1 and TRBJ1-3): KAGVTQTPRYLIKTRGQQVTLSCSPISGHRSVSWYQQTPGQGLQFLFEYFSETQRNKGNFPGRFSGRQFSNSRSEMNVSTLELGDSALYLCASSLASSGNTIYFGEGSWLTVV.

This chain links TRBV7-6 with TRBJ1-6, with D possibly matching TRBD1 (5 bases). This CDR3 has 16 amino acids. The V gene's germline CDR1 is SGHVS and CDR2 FNYEAQ. The V and J ends lost 5 bases and 4 bases respectively, with 15 bases between them. CDR3 loop: CASSPFARGYNSPLHF. The CDR3 nucleotides read TGTGCCAGCAGCCCTTTCGCGCGGGGGTATAATTCACCCCTCCACTTT.

The V call is TRBV6-5, the J call TRBJ1-2; 9 positions match TRBD1. The germline CDR1 and CDR2 sequences are MNHEY and SVGAGI. V lost 11 bases and J lost 6; bases outside the gene matches: 16. The CDR3 extends over 15 amino acids. CDR3 sequence (DNA): TGTGCCTCCGTCCGGGACAGGGATTTTTTAAATGGCTACACCTTC. Its protein is CASVRDRDFLNGYTF.

The chain uses TRBV5-1 and TRBJ1-1; D is perhaps TRBD1 (6 bases). The ends were cut back, 0 bases at V and 1 base at J, with 10 bases in the middle. CDR1 and CDR2 (germline): SGHRS, YFSETQ. This CDR3 is 15 amino acids long. The CDR3 is CASSLGSGENTEAFF. DNA of the CDR3: TGCGCCAGCAGCTTGGGGTCAGGGGAGAACACTGAAGCTTTCTTT.